This T cell receptor (beta chain) was observed in a study of blood T cell repertoires in COVID-19. Study overall: T cells, B-cell-depleted T cells, or PBMCs provided the cDNA or gDNA that served as material.

Two negative PCRs, clearance, or symptom resolution were required of recovered Cohort 3 donors. Only in-frame clones appear in the TCRdb table, and some are missing; sequencing was by immunoSEQ multiplex PCR. The sample lists roughly 500,000 clones, less than 90% occurring once. CDR3 size: 18 residues. Losses at the gene ends were 1 base for V and 4 bases for J; bases not matched to a gene: 15. The rearrangement joins TRBV23-1 to TRBJ1-2; TRBD1 agrees at 7 bases. TRBV23-1 is sorted into the ORF group, with uncertain function. This clonotype was sampled from a woman aged 55 to 70 who had recovered from COVID-19. The specimen was PBMCs or T cells enriched from blood (not recorded which). In DNA, the CDR3 is TGCGCCAGCAGTCAATTCTGGACCGTAGGGGGCGCCGGCTATGGCTACACCTTC. Translation: CASSQFWTVGGAGYGYTF.